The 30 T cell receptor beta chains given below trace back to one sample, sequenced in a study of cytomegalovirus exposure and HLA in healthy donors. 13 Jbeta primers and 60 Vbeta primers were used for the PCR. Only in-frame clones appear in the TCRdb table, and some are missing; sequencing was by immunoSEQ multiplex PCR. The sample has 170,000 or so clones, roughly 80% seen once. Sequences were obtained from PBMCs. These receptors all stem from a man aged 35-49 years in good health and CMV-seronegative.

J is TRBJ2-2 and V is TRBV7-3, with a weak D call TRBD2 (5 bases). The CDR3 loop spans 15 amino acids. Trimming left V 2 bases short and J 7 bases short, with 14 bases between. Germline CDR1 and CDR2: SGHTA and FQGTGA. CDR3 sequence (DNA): TGTGCCAGCAGCTTATCAGATTCGGCGGGCGGGGAGCTGTTTTTT. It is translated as CASSLSDSAGGELFF. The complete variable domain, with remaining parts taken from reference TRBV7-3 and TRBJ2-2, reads GAGVSQTPSNKVTEKGKYVELRCDPISGHTALYWYRQSLGQGPEFLIYFQGTGAADDSGLPNDRFFAVRPEGSVSTLKIQRTERGDSAVYLCASSLSDSAGGELFFGEGSRLTVL.

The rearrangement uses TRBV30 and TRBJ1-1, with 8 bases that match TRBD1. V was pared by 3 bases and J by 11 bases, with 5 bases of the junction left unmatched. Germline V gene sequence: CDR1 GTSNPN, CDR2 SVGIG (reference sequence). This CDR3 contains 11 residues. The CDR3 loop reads CAWSTGGSAFF. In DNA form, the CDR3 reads TGTGCCTGGAGCACAGGGGGTTCGGCTTTCTTT.

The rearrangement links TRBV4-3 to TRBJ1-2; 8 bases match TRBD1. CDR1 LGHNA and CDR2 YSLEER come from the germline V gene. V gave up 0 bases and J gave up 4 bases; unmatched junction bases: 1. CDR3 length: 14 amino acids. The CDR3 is CASSQDDRGYGYTF. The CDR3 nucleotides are TGCGCCAGCAGCCAAGATGACAGGGGCTATGGCTACACCTTC.

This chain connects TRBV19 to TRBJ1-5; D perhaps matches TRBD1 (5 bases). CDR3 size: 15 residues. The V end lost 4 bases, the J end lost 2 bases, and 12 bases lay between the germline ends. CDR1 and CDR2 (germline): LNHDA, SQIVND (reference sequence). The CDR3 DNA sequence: TGTGCCAGTAGTACCAGGGTTATCGGCAATCAGCCCCAGCATTTT. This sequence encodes CASSTRVIGNQPQHF. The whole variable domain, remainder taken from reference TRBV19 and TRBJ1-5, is DGGITQSPKYLFRKEGQNVTLSCEQNLNHDAMYWYRQDPGQGLRLIYYSQIVNDFQKGDIAEGYSVSREKKESFPLTVTSAQKNPTAFYLCASSTRVIGNQPQHFGDGTRLSIL.

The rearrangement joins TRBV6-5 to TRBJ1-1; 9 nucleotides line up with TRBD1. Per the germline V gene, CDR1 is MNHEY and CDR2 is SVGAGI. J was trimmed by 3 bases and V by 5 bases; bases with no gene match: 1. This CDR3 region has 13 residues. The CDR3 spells CASSRDRDTEAFF. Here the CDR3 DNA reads TGTGCCAGCAGTAGGGACAGGGACACTGAAGCTTTCTTT.

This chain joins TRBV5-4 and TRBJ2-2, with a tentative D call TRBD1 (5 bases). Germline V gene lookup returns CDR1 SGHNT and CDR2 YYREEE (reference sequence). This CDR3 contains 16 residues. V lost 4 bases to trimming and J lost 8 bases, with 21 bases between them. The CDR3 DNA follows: TGTGCCAGCAGCGGCCGGAAAGGGCCCACAGGAGGGGAGCTGTTTTTT. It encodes CASSGRKGPTGGELFF.

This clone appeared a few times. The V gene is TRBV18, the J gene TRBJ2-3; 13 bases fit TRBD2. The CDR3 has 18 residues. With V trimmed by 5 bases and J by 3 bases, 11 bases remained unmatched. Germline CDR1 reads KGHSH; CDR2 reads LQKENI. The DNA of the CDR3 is TGTGCCAGCTCATCTTATGAGGGACTAGCGGGATCGACAGATACGCAGTATTTT. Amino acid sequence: CASSSYEGLAGSTDTQYF.

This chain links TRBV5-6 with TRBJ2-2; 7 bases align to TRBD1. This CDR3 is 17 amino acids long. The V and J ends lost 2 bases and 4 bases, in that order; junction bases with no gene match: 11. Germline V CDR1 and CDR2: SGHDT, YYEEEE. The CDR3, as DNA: TGTGCCAGCAGCTTATCACAGGGGTACAGAAGCACCGGGGAGCTGTTTTTT. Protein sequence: CASSLSQGYRSTGELFF.

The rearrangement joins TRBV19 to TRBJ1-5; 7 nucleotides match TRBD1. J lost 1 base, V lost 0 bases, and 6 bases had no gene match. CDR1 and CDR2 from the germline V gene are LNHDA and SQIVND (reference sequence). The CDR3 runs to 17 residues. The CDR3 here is CASSIEPTGRSNQPQHF. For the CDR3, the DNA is TGTGCCAGTAGTATAGAACCGACAGGGAGAAGCAATCAGCCCCAGCATTTT. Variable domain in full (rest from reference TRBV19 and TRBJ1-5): DGGITQSPKYLFRKEGQNVTLSCEQNLNHDAMYWYRQDPGQGLRLIYYSQIVNDFQKGDIAEGYSVSREKKESFPLTVTSAQKNPTAFYLCASSIEPTGRSNQPQHFGDGTRLSIL.

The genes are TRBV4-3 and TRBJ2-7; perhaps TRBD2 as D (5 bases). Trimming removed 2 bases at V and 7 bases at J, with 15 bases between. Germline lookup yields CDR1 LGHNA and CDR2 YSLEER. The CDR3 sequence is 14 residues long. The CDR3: CASSQRLANSEQYF. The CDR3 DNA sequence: TGCGCCAGCAGCCAACGCCTAGCTAACTCTGAGCAGTACTTC.

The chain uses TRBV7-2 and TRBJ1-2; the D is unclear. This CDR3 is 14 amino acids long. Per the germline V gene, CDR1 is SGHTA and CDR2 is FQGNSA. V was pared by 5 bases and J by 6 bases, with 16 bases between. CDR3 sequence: CASSLRTERNGYTF. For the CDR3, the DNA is TGTGCCAGCAGCCTGCGGACTGAACGGAATGGCTACACCTTC.

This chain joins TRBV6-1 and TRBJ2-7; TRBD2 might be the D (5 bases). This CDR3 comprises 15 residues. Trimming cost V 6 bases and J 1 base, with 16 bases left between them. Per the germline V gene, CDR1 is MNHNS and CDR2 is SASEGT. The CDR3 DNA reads TGTGCCAGCAGCCCGGAGGCTGGGAATTCCTACGAGCAGTACTTC. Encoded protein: CASSPEAGNSYEQYF.

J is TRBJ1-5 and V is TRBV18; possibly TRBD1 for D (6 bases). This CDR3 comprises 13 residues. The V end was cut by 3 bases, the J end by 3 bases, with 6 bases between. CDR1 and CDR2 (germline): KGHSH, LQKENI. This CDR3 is CASSPGHNQPQHF. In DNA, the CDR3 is TGTGCCAGCTCACCGGGACACAATCAGCCCCAGCATTTT.

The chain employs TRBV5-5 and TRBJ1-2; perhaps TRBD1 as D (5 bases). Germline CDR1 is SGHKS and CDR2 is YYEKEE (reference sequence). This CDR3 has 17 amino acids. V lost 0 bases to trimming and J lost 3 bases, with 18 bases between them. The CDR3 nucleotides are TGTGCCAGCAGCTTGGGGATTTCAGGGAAGATGGACTATGGCTACACCTTC. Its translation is CASSLGISGKMDYGYTF.

CDR3 sequence reads: CATSEFQRPYEQYF. The CDR3 DNA reads as TGTGCCACCTCGGAGTTCCAGCGCCCATACGAGCAGTACTTC. This chain connects TRBV15 to TRBJ2-7; the D is unclear. From germline, CDR1 is LNHNV and CDR2 YYDKDF (reference sequence). Trimming took 8 bases from V and 4 from J, leaving 18 bases between them. The CDR3 sequence is 14 residues long.

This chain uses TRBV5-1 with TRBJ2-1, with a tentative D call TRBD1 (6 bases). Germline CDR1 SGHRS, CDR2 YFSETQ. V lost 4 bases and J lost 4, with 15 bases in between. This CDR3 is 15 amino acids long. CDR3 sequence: CASSPGDWSYNEQFF. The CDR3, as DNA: TGCGCCAGCAGCCCAGGGGATTGGTCGTACAATGAGCAGTTCTTC. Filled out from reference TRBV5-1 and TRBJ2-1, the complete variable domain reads KAGVTQTPRYLIKTRGQQVTLSCSPISGHRSVSWYQQTPGQGLQFLFEYFSETQRNKGNFPGRFSGRQFSNSRSEMNVSTLELGDSALYLCASSPGDWSYNEQFFGPGTRLTVL.

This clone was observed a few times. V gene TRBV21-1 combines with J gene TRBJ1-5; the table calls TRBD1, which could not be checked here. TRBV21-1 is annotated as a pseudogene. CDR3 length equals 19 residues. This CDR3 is CASSKAGGQKKNSNQPQHF. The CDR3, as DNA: TGTGCCAGCAGCAAAGCCGGTGGACAGAAAAAAAATAGCAATCAGCCCCAGCATTTT.

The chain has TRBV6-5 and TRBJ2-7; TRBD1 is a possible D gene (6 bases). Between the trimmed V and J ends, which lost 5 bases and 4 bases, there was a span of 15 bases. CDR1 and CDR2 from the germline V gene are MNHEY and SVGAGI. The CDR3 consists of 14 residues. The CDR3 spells CASSRDTEFYEQYF. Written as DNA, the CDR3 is TGTGCCAGCAGTAGGGACACCGAATTTTACGAGCAGTACTTC.

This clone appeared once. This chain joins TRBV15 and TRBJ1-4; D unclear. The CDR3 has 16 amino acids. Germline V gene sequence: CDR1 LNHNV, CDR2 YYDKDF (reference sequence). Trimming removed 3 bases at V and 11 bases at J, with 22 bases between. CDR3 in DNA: TGTGCCACCAGCAGGCCACCTGAGAGCGGCCAAAGGAAACTGTTTTTT. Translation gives CATSRPPESGQRKLFF.

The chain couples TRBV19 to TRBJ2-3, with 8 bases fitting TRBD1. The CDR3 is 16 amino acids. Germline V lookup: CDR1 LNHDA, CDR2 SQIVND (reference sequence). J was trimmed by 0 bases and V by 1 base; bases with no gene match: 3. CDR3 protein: CASSIVGQGSTDTQYF. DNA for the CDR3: TGTGCCAGTAGTATAGTTGGACAGGGAAGCACAGATACGCAGTATTTT.

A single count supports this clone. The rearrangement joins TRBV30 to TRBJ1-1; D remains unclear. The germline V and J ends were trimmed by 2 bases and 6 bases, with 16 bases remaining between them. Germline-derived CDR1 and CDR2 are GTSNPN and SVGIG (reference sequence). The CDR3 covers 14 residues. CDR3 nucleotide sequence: TGTGCCTGGAGTTCCGCCGGGGTAGGGCCTGAAGCTTTCTTT. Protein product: CAWSSAGVGPEAFF.

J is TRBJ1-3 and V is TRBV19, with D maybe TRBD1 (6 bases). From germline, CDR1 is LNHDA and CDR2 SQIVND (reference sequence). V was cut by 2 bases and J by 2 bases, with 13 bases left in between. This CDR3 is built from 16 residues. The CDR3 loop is CASSIMVAGAGNTIYF. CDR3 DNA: TGTGCCAGTAGTATAATGGTCGCAGGGGCTGGAAACACCATATATTTT. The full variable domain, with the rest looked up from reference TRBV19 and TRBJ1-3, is DGGITQSPKYLFRKEGQNVTLSCEQNLNHDAMYWYRQDPGQGLRLIYYSQIVNDFQKGDIAEGYSVSREKKESFPLTVTSAQKNPTAFYLCASSIMVAGAGNTIYFGEGSWLTVV.

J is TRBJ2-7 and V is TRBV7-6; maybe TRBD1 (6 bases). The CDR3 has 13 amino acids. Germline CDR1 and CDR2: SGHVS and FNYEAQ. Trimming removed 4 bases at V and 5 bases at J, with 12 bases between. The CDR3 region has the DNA TGTGCCAGCAGCTATTCAGGGGCGGACGAGCAGTACTTC. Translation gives CASSYSGADEQYF.

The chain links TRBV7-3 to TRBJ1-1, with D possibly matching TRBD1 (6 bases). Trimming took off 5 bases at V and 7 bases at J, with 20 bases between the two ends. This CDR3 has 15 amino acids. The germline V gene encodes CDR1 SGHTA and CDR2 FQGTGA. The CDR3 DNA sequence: TGTGCCAGCAGCGTTACCGGGGACACCCTGGGTGAAGCTTTCTTT. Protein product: CASSVTGDTLGEAFF.

The CDR3 region has the DNA TGTGCCAGCAGCTTGGATGGCACCTTGAACACTGAAGCTTTCTTT. Protein sequence: CASSLDGTLNTEAFF. J is TRBJ1-1 and V is TRBV5-4; D is ambiguous. Germline loops: CDR1 SGHNT, CDR2 YYREEE (reference sequence). V gave up 0 bases and J gave up 0 bases, with 9 bases separating them. The CDR3 consists of 15 residues. The whole variable domain, filled in from reference TRBV5-4 and TRBJ1-1, reads ETGVTQSPTHLIKTRGQQVTLRCSSQSGHNTVSWYQQALGQGPQFIFQYYREEENGRGNFPPRFSGLQFPNYSSELNVNALELDDSALYLCASSLDGTLNTEAFFGQGTRLTVV.

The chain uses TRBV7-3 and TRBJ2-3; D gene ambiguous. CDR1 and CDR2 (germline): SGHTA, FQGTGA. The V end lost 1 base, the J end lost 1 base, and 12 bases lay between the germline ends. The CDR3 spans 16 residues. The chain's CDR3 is CASSLMPRVGTDTQYF. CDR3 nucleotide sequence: TGTGCCAGCAGCTTAATGCCTAGAGTGGGCACAGATACGCAGTATTTT. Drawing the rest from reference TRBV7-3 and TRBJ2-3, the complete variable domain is GAGVSQTPSNKVTEKGKYVELRCDPISGHTALYWYRQSLGQGPEFLIYFQGTGAADDSGLPNDRFFAVRPEGSVSTLKIQRTERGDSAVYLCASSLMPRVGTDTQYFGPGTRLTVL.

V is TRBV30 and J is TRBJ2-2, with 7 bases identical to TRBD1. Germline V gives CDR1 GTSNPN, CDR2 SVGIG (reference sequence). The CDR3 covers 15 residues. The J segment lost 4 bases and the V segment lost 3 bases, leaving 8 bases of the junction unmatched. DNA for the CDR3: TGTGCCTGGAGGTACAGGGGTACGAGCACCGGGGAGCTGTTTTTT. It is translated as CAWRYRGTSTGELFF.

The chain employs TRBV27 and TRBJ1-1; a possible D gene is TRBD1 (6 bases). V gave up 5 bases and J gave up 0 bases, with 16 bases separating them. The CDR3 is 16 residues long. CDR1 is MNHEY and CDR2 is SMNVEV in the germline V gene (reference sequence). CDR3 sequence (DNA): TGTGCCAGCAGTCTAGGACAGACACTTATGAACACTGAAGCTTTCTTT. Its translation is CASSLGQTLMNTEAFF.

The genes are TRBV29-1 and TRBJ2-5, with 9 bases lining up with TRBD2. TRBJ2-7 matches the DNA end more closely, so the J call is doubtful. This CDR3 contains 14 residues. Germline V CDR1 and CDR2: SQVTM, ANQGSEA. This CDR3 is CSVSGTSRFYEQYF. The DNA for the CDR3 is TGCAGCGTATCCGGGACTAGCAGATTCTACGAGCAGTACTTC.

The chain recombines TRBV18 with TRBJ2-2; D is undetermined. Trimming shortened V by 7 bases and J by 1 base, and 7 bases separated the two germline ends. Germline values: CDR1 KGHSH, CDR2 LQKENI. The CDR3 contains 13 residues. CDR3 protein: CASCTVNTGELFF. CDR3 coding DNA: TGTGCCAGCTGTACAGTGAACACCGGGGAGCTGTTTTTT.